The 10 T cell receptor beta chains below come from one sample, sequenced in a study of graft-versus-host responses after intestinal transplantation. TCRdb keeps only in-frame clones here, not all; method: immunoSEQ multiplex PCR. The data contain 90,000 to 130,000 clones, approximately 93% of them singletons. Their target antigens are unknown. The sample here was unstimulated CD8+ T cells sorted from spleen or lymph node cells, taken before transplant. All receptors derive from a human donor who was the organ donor for an intestinal transplant.

This clone appeared once. The chain joins TRBV23-1 to TRBJ2-6; 8 nucleotides agree with TRBD1. TRBV23-1 counts as an open reading frame of uncertain function. J lost 0 bases, V lost 1 base, and 8 bases had no gene match. The CDR3 consists of 19 residues. The CDR3 DNA reads as TGCGCCAGCAGTCAATTAGAGGACAGGGTGAGCTCTGGGGCCAACGTCCTGACTTTC. This encodes CASSQLEDRVSSGANVLTF.

The CDR3: CASSLTGLNEQFF. In DNA, the CDR3 is TGTGCCAGCAGCCTAACAGGGCTCAATGAGCAGTTCTTC. This chain links TRBV7-9 with TRBJ2-1, with a tentative D call TRBD1 (6 bases). The CDR3 spans 13 residues. Germline lookup yields CDR1 SEHNR and CDR2 FQNEAQ (reference sequence). Trimming shortened V by 5 bases and J by 6 bases, and 11 bases separated the two germline ends.

This clone showed up just once. V gene TRBV7-8 combines with J gene TRBJ1-1, with D maybe TRBD1 (6 bases). Germline CDR1 SGHVS, CDR2 FQNEAQ. The ends were cut back, 3 bases at V and 0 bases at J, with 17 bases in the middle. The CDR3 sequence is 17 residues long. CDR3 region: CASSFFGTTTMNTEAFF. In DNA form, the CDR3 reads TGTGCCAGCAGCTTTTTCGGGACAACCACCATGAACACTGAAGCTTTCTTT. Combining the CDR3 with reference TRBV7-8 and TRBJ1-1 gives the whole variable domain GAGVSQSPRYKVAKRGQDVALRCDPISGHVSLFWYQQALGQGPEFLTYFQNEAQLDKSGLPSDRFFAERPEGSVSTLKIQRTQQEDSAVYLCASSFFGTTTMNTEAFFGQGTRLTVV.

The rearrangement links TRBV6-5 to TRBJ1-5; D unresolved. CDR3 length: 13 amino acids. Germline V CDR1 and CDR2: MNHEY, SVGAGI. With 0 bases removed from V and 4 bases from J, the gap between germline ends came to 4 bases. The CDR3 reads CASSYSQNQPQHF. CDR3 nucleotide sequence: TGTGCCAGCAGTTACTCGCAGAATCAGCCCCAGCATTTT.

As regards this clone: The same CDR3 also results from other DNA sequences found in this sample. CDR3 coding DNA: TGCGCCAGCAGCCTTGGACAGGGCTACGAGCAGTACTTC. This translates into CASSLGQGYEQYF. V is TRBV4-1 and J is TRBJ2-7, with 8 positions matching TRBD1. The V gene's germline CDR1 is MGHRA and CDR2 YSYEKL. Trimming took 4 bases from V and 3 from J; bases not matched to a gene: 2. This CDR3 is 13 amino acids long.

The chain employs TRBV4-1 and TRBJ1-1; unclear D gene. The germline CDR1 and CDR2 sequences are MGHRA and YSYEKL. CDR3 length: 14 amino acids. V gave up 3 bases and J gave up 1 base, with 9 bases separating them. The CDR3 region has the DNA TGCGCCAGCAGCCACCCATTTGAGAACACTGAAGCTTTCTTT. Translating it yields CASSHPFENTEAFF.

The chain links TRBV4-1 to TRBJ1-1; D gene uncertain. The CDR3 covers 14 residues. Looked up from germline, CDR1 is MGHRA and CDR2 is YSYEKL. V was shortened by 0 bases and J by 0 bases, with 5 bases between the two germline ends. The CDR3: CASSQDLVNTEAFF. For the CDR3, the DNA is TGCGCCAGCAGCCAAGATCTAGTGAACACTGAAGCTTTCTTT.

The chain joins TRBV19 to TRBJ2-3; the D call may be TRBD1 or TRBD2 (5 bases each). Germline V CDR1 and CDR2: LNHDA, SQIVND (reference sequence). This CDR3 region has 15 residues. V lost 3 bases, J lost 0 bases, and 10 bases lay in between. CDR3 protein: CASSIRESSTDTQYF. DNA for the CDR3: TGTGCCAGTAGTATCAGGGAGTCTAGCACAGATACGCAGTATTTT.

The chain links TRBV28 to TRBJ2-1; D remains ambiguous. Germline V gene lookup returns CDR1 MDHEN and CDR2 SYDVKM. The V end was cut by 2 bases, the J end by 1 base, with 9 bases between. The CDR3 consists of 15 residues. The CDR3 here is CASSLGPGSYNEQFF. In nucleotides, the CDR3 is TGTGCCAGCAGTTTAGGTCCCGGGTCCTACAATGAGCAGTTCTTC.

This clone showed up just once. The V call is TRBV4-1, the J call TRBJ2-1, with 9 bases fitting TRBD2. The CDR3 totals 18 residues. The junction had 10 bases not matched to a gene; V was cut back by 4 bases and J by 0 bases. Germline V gene lookup returns CDR1 MGHRA and CDR2 YSYEKL. For the CDR3, the DNA is TGCGCCAGCAGCCCCCGAACGACTAGCGGAAACTCCTACAATGAGCAGTTCTTC. It encodes CASSPRTTSGNSYNEQFF.